This T cell receptor (beta chain) is drawn from a study of blood T cell repertoires in COVID-19. Overall study context: PBMCs, B-cell-depleted T cells, or T cells were the source of the cDNA or gDNA that made up the material.

The authors' processing: Reference gene primer amplification yielded estimated nucleated cell counts. Sequenced by immunoSEQ multiplex PCR; TCRdb stores in-frame clones only, minus some. The D gene and trimming were derived from the DNA, and the V and J assignments and clone size from that table. The table records approximately 180,000 clones, approximately 85% of them present only once. CDR1 SGDLS and CDR2 YYNGEE come from the germline V gene. J lost 1 base, V lost 4 bases, and 7 bases had no gene match. The CDR3 extends over 16 amino acids. V usage is TRBV9 and J usage is TRBJ2-3, with 9 bases identical to TRBD1. The sequenced sample consisted of peripheral blood. The sequence derives from a human donor with active or convalescent COVID-19. The donor label of this sample is uncertain. The CDR3 nucleotides read TGTGCCAGCAGCACCCGAACAGGGGGCCGCACAGATACGCAGTATTTT. Amino acid sequence: CASSTRTGGRTDTQYF.